Following are 16 T cell receptor beta chains from one sample sequenced in a study of T cells after yellow fever vaccination. A single record per CDR3 protein comes from TCRdb applying MiXCR to the 5' RACE reads. This repertoire shows hundreds of thousands of distinct CDR3 sequences, approximately 13% found once; its top ten account for 15%. Source: PBMCs, taken on the day of the yellow fever booster vaccination. The origin of the receptors is a man in his thirties or forties who received the YFV17D yellow fever vaccine.

This clonotype has just a few counts. The chain is built from TRBV6-5 and TRBJ2-5; TRBD2 might be the D (5 bases). In germline, CDR1 is MNHEY, CDR2 SVGAGI. CDR3 size: 14 residues. The ends were cut back, 0 bases at V and 5 bases at J, with 10 bases in the middle. The CDR3 sequence is CASSYSLARETQYF. Here the CDR3 DNA reads TGTGCCAGCAGTTACTCGCTAGCACGGGAGACCCAGTACTTC.

This clonotype was counted a few times. The chain recombines TRBV7-2 with TRBJ1-5; D is uncertain. The V end was cut by 4 bases, the J end by 4 bases, with 14 bases between. The germline CDR1 and CDR2 sequences are SGHTA and FQGNSA. This CDR3 has 15 amino acids. The CDR3 region has the DNA TGTGCCAGCAGCTCAGACCCTGCGGTGAATCAGCCCCAGCATTTT. This gives the protein CASSSDPAVNQPQHF. The entire variable domain, with the rest obtained from reference TRBV7-2 and TRBJ1-5, is as follows: GAGVSQSPSNKVTEKGKDVELRCDPISGHTALYWYRQSLGQGLEFLIYFQGNSAPDKSGLPSDRFSAERTGGSVSTLTIQRTQQEDSAVYLCASSSDPAVNQPQHFGDGTRLSIL.

This clonotype was found a few times. This chain uses TRBV12-3 or TRBV12-4 with TRBJ2-5; 7 nucleotides line up with TRBD1. This CDR3 contains 16 residues. V trimming: 6 bases; J trimming: 0 bases; junction bases outside the gene matches: 10. In nucleotides, the CDR3 is TGTGCCAGCAGCTTCTTGTACAGGGGCGACCAAGAGACCCAGTACTTC. It yields the protein CASSFLYRGDQETQYF.

This clonotype was picked up a small number of times. The rearrangement joins TRBV20-1 to TRBJ1-6, with unresolved D. There are 14 residues in the CDR3. Germline CDR1 reads DFQATT; CDR2 reads SNEGSKA (reference sequence). The V end lost 4 bases, the J end lost 8 bases, and 15 bases lay between the germline ends. CDR3 residues: CSAKAAWVDSPLHF. For the CDR3, the DNA is TGCAGTGCTAAGGCGGCTTGGGTTGATTCACCCCTCCACTTT.

This clonotype came up many times. The gene calls are TRBV12-5 and TRBJ2-1; D not certain. Looked up from germline, CDR1 is LGHNT and CDR2 is FRNRAP. This CDR3 has 17 residues. V shed 2 bases and J shed 4 bases, with 18 bases lying between them. CDR3 bases: TGTGCTAGTGGTTTGTCACTCACACCACGAGCTTACAATGAGCAGTTCTTC. This gives the protein CASGLSLTPRAYNEQFF.

V usage is TRBV7-9 and J usage is TRBJ1-5; D gene ambiguous. Germline V CDR1 and CDR2: SEHNR, FQNEAQ (reference sequence). CDR3 length equals 16 residues. Trimming cost V 3 bases and J 9 bases, with 21 bases left between them. CDR3 sequence (DNA): TGTGCCAGCAGCTTCAAGTCAGATCGCGGTTCAGGGCCCCAGCATTTT. As protein: CASSFKSDRGSGPQHF.

This chain uses TRBV28 with TRBJ2-7; D is unclear. The CDR3 has 12 residues. The germline V gene encodes CDR1 MDHEN and CDR2 SYDVKM. Between the trimmed V and J ends, which lost 3 bases and 2 bases, there was a span of 5 bases. The CDR3 sequence is CASSFLAYEQYF. The CDR3 DNA is TGTGCCAGCAGTTTTCTAGCCTACGAGCAGTACTTC.

This clonotype came up a few times. A read error may produce the germline difference seen at one junction end. This chain uses TRBV7-7 with TRBJ2-5; D tentatively fits TRBD1 or TRBD2 (5 bases each). The CDR3 covers 14 residues. CDR1 and CDR2 from the germline V gene are SSHAT and FNYEAQ (reference sequence). The DNA for the CDR3 is TGTGCTAGCAGCTTTGTTGGGGGTGGAAAGACCCAGTACTTC. Its translation is CASSFVGGGKTQYF. Filled out from reference TRBV7-7 and TRBJ2-5, the complete variable domain reads GAGVSQSPRYKVTKRGQDVTLRCDPISSHATLYWYQQALGQGPEFLTYFNYEAQPDKSGLPSDRFSAERPEGSISTLTIQRTEQRDSAMYRCASSFVGGGKTQYFGPGTRLLVL.

This clonotype was counted a few times. An end of the junction does not agree with germline; a read error may underlie this. This chain uses TRBV29-1 with TRBJ1-2; D is uncertain. The CDR3 runs to 14 residues. Germline assignment: CDR1 SQVTM and CDR2 ANQGSEA. CDR3 in DNA: TGCAGCGTTGAAGGGAGAGACCATGGCTATCGCTACACCTTC. Translated: CSVEGRDHGYRYTF.

This rearrangement joins TRBV6-5 to TRBJ2-1, with 9 positions matching TRBD2. Looked up from germline, CDR1 is MNHEY and CDR2 is SVGAGI. The CDR3 runs 15 residues. V trimming: 5 bases; J trimming: 4 bases; junction bases outside the gene matches: 6. CDR3 DNA sequence: TGTGCCAGCAGTAACCGACTAGCGGATTACAATGAGCAGTTCTTC. Amino acid sequence: CASSNRLADYNEQFF.

The chain has TRBV4-3 and TRBJ2-3; 8 nucleotides match TRBD2. The CDR3 runs to 14 residues. Germline values: CDR1 LGHNA, CDR2 YSLEER. The ends lost 5 bases at V and 6 bases at J; junction bases unmatched: 7. The CDR3 nucleotides are TGCGCCAGCAGCACCAGCGGGGGAGCCGATACGCAGTATTTT. It is translated as CASSTSGGADTQYF.

This clonotype has only a few counts. The genes are TRBV7-8 and TRBJ2-7, with TRBD1 identical over 8 bases. This CDR3 is built from 12 residues. Germline CDR1 and CDR2: SGHVS and FQNEAQ. The J segment lost 6 bases and the V segment lost 5 bases, leaving 3 bases of the junction unmatched. In nucleotides, the CDR3 is TGTGCCAGCAGCCAGGGGGCCCGCGAGCAGTACTTC. Translated, it gives CASSQGAREQYF.

Ten or more counts support this clonotype. This chain links TRBV19 with TRBJ1-1; 8 nucleotides align to TRBD1. Germline trimming cut 2 bases from V and 4 bases from J; bases unmatched to any gene: 9. The CDR3 has 16 residues. Germline CDR1 is LNHDA and CDR2 is SQIVND (reference sequence). The CDR3 DNA sequence: TGTGCCAGTAGTATAAGGAGCCTTGGGACAGGCACTGAAGCTTTCTTT. Its translation is CASSIRSLGTGTEAFF.

This rearrangement joins TRBV12-3 or TRBV12-4 to TRBJ2-2; 9 positions agree with TRBD2. Losses at the gene ends were 5 bases for V and 2 bases for J; bases not matched to a gene: 3. The CDR3 contains 15 residues. CDR3 nucleotides: TGTGCCAGCAGTAGACTAGCGGAAAACACCGGGGAGCTGTTTTTT. This sequence encodes CASSRLAENTGELFF.

In its sample, this clonotype was seen a few times. The chain is built from TRBV7-8 and TRBJ2-7; D unclear. The germline gives CDR1 SGHVS, CDR2 FQNEAQ. The CDR3 is 12 amino acids. Trimming cost V 7 bases and J 2 bases, with 9 bases left between them. The CDR3 protein is CASTHLAYEQYF. The CDR3 region has the DNA TGTGCCAGCACCCATCTGGCCTACGAGCAGTACTTC.

For this clonotype: A junction end diverges from the germline sequence, so it may reflect a read error. The rearrangement uses TRBV12-3 or TRBV12-4 and TRBJ2-7; possible D gene TRBD2, 6 bases. This CDR3 contains 14 residues. The CDR3 region is CARSFRRERYEQYF. In DNA form, the CDR3 reads TGTGCCAGGAGTTTTAGACGGGAGAGATACGAGCAGTACTTC.